This T cell receptor beta chain was found in a study of blood T cell repertoires in COVID-19. The wider study: The samples span acute and convalescent COVID-19 from the United States, Italy and Spain. The analysed material was cDNA or gDNA that came from T cells, B-cell-depleted T cells, or PBMCs.

The repertoire was sequenced with immunoSEQ multiplex PCR; TCRdb's copy has only in-frame clones and lacks some. The data hold over 300,000 clones, with nearly 90% observed a single time. Per the germline V gene, CDR1 is SGHTS and CDR2 is YDEGEE. Trimming removed 0 bases at V and 3 bases at J, with 9 bases between. This CDR3 spans 14 amino acids. Sequences were obtained from peripheral blood. This sequence joins TRBV5-8 and TRBJ2-5, with a possible D match to TRBD1 (6 bases). The sequence was collected from a man aged 18 to 30 with active or convalescent COVID-19. As DNA, the CDR3 is TGTGCCAGCAGCTTGGACACAGGGAAAGAGACCCAGTACTTC. This translates into CASSLDTGKETQYF.